This record covers a single T cell receptor (beta chain). This clone came up a few times. The clone's antigen remains unknown. Nothing much larger sits one base from this clone, and base qualities are not available. V ends up 7 bases short and J 3 bases short, with an unmatched junction base count of 11. In the germline V gene (reference sequence), CDR1 corresponds to SEHNR and CDR2 to FQNEAQ. Including the terminal cysteine and phenylalanine, the CDR3 comprises 15 residues. Of the read, only the CDR3 DNA is kept; its 45 bases are in frame from base 1. Per the publication, the time point label means: 4-8 weeks after completion of therapy. The patients had received solid-organ transplants and had drug-resistant/recurrent cytomegalovirus. Some eleven trial participants were selected for repertoire analysis based on availability of post-therapy peripheral blood mononuclear cells. Viable CD3+CD8+CD4- lymphocytes were sorted from PBMCs on a BD FACSAria III. The Qiagen DNeasy Kit was used to extract genomic DNA from sorted cells.

TRB CDR3 regions were amplified from genomic DNA with the immunoSEQ two-step, bias-controlled multiplex PCR assay. CDR3 libraries were sequenced on an Illumina NextSeq 500. As for the authors' bioinformatics: Initial alignment and bioinformatics, including bias normalization against synthetic CDR3 analogs, were performed with the immunoSEQ Analyzer platform. V, D and J gene annotation followed the IMGT database definitions. For further TRBV analyses, VDJtools version 1.1.10 and the R package tcR version 2.2.1.11 were used with default settings. For the GLIPH analysis, version 1.0 was run with default settings. To test for significant clonotype frequency changes in CDR3 sequences with at least 5 reads, a 2-sided binomial test with Benjamini-Hochberg correction (alpha = 0.01) was used. The immuneACCESS repertoire file appears here via TCRdb, limited to in-frame rearrangements. These files lack a portion of the clones; in checked studies, under half of the deficit traces to unresolved V genes, and the cause of the others is not known. V, J and clone size derive from that table, while D and trimming were established from the DNA sequence. The sample data list approximately 20,000 clones, and about four fifths of these were observed just once. The ten largest clones add up to around a tenth of the sample.

This sample is drawn from a study of T cell therapy after organ transplantation (dated by TCRdb to the late 2010s). Study-level background: The therapy products consisted of autologous CMV-specific T cells grown in vitro for around 2 weeks using a peptide pool of 30 HLA class I and II CMV epitopes. Of the roughly 10 patients, eight were classified as clinical responders and two were classified as nonresponders. The median number of CMV-specific T cells given to patients was 1.92 x 10^8, delivered over 2 to 6 intravenous infusions. The study was a follow-up TRBV repertoire analysis of an open-label phase I trial of autologous CMV-specific adoptive T cell therapy in solid-organ transplant recipients. Patients were given up to 6 doses of T cells at 2-week intervals and were followed for less than 30 weeks after finishing therapy. Long-term post-therapy samples were available for only 8 of the 10 patients. Short-term post-therapy blood samples were obtained 4 to 8 weeks after therapy was completed.

Study-level results and caveats: Assessment of confounders such as concurrent antirejection and antiviral medications was prevented by the small cohort. Few detected expansions in nonresponders may reflect reduced sample coverage from poor CD8+ T cell yield. Marked pretherapy clonal expansions with minimal repertoire change after therapy were observed in nonresponders. The fold change in CD8 clonality after therapy was inversely correlated with pretherapy clonality, which suggests that less biased repertoires were more open to remodeling. Reconstitution after therapy appeared to involve both transferred clonotypes and endogenous clonotypes that were not detected in the therapy products.

This TCR derives from a human patient who had received a solid organ transplant and had CMV disease. After a transplant, some of the T cells may come from the graft donor. Sequenced here: CD8+ T cells from blood, sampled after autologous CMV-specific T cell therapy. This sequence uses TRBV7-9 and TRBJ1-1; the junction holds 7 bases that match TRBD1. The CDR3 protein sequence reads: CASTQNGTVYTEAFF. The DNA sequence is TGTGCCAGCACTCAAAACGGGACAGTTTACACTGAAGCTTTCTTT.